The TCR beta chain under discussion was sequenced for a study of blood T cells in healthy people across ages. Broader study findings: Per million T cells, TCR beta diversity dropped about linearly as age rose. More naive CD4+ cells and higher diversity marked long-lived donors relative to aged donors. Estimated diversity that came from one million T cells was considered an underestimate.

It was with a sample-barcoded 5' primer and a J-beta primer mix that a second PCR of about 6 to 12 cycles was run. TCRdb ran MiXCR on the 5' RACE reads and lists one entry per CDR3 protein. This table holds about 620,000 distinct CDR3 sequences, roughly 20% found once. This clonotype occurred a few times. Its antigen is unknown. The germline V and J ends were trimmed by 0 bases and 9 bases, with 11 bases remaining between them. The V gene's germline CDR1 is SGHDN and CDR2 FVKESK. CDR3 length equals 13 residues. Sequencing was carried out using blood. The TCR sequence derives from a man in his 70s in good health. The chain joins TRBV14 to TRBJ2-5; TRBD1 might be the D (6 bases). Here the CDR3 DNA reads TGTGCCAGCAGCCAAGATCTTAAGGGGGCCCAGTACTTC. This codes for CASSQDLKGAQYF. Full variable domain (missing parts from reference TRBV14 and TRBJ2-5): EAGVTQFPSHSVIEKGQTVTLRCDPISGHDNLYWYRRVMGKEIKFLLHFVKESKQDESGMPNNRFLAERTGGTYSTLKVQPAELEDSGVYFCASSQDLKGAQYFGPGTRLLVL.